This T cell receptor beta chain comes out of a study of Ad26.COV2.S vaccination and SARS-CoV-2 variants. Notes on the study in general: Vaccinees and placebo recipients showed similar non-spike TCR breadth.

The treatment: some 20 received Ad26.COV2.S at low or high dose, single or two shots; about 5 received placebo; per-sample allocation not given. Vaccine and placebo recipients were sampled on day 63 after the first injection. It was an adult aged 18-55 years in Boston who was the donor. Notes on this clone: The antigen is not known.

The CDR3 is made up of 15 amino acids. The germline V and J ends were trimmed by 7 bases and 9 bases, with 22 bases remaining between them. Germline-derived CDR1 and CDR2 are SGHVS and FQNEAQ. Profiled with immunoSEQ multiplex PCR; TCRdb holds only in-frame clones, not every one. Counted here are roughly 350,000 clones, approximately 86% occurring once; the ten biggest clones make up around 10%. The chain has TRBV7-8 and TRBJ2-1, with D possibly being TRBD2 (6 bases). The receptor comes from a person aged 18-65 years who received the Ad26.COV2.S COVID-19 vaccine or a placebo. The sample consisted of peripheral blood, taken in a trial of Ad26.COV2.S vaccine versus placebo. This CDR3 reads CASTDLEGVFAEQFF. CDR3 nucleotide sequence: TGTGCCAGCACCGACCTGGAGGGAGTCTTCGCTGAGCAGTTCTTC.